A single sample gave rise to the 9 T cell receptor beta chains below, sequenced in a study of blood T cells in healthy people across ages. A second PCR, run for about 6 to 11 cycles, used a sample-barcoded 5' primer plus a J-beta primer mix. MiXCR was run by TCRdb on the 5' RACE reads, yielding one entry per CDR3 protein. The table shows over a million distinct CDR3 sequences, with approximately 42% occurring only once. The specimen sequenced was blood. All receptors come from a woman aged 18-35 years in good health.

V gene TRBV30 combines with J gene TRBJ1-6; 10 bases fit TRBD1. CDR1 is GTSNPN, CDR2 SVGIG, per germline (reference sequence). The CDR3 is 15 residues long. The V segment lost 5 bases and the J segment 7 bases; nucleotides outside the gene matches: 8. The CDR3 spells CAWATGGIMNSPLHF. The CDR3 DNA is TGTGCCTGGGCGACAGGGGGCATTATGAATTCACCCCTCCACTTT.

The rearrangement uses TRBV13 and TRBJ1-2, with D perhaps matching TRBD1 (6 bases). The CDR3 runs to 16 residues. CDR1 and CDR2 (germline): PRHDT, FYEKMQ (reference sequence). Trimming pared 3 bases from V and 2 bases from J, leaving 16 bases between. The CDR3 DNA sequence: TGTGCCAGCAGCTTGTCCGGGACACCTGAGAACTATGGCTACACCTTC. It codes for CASSLSGTPENYGYTF. The full variable domain, rest sourced from reference TRBV13 and TRBJ1-2, is AAGVIQSPRHLIKEKRETATLKCYPIPRHDTVYWYQQGPGQDPQFLISFYEKMQSDKGSIPDRFSAQQFSDYHSELNMSSLELGDSALYFCASSLSGTPENYGYTFGSGTRLTVV.

V is TRBV20-1 and J is TRBJ1-4; 7 nucleotides agree with TRBD1. The germline gives CDR1 DFQATT, CDR2 SNEGSKA (reference sequence). V was clipped by 8 bases and J by 7 bases; unmatched bases: 19. The CDR3 totals 16 residues. CDR3 in DNA: TGCAGTACCCTCAACAGGGGAGGGGTTGTCGGTGAAAAACTGTTTTTT. Translating gives CSTLNRGGVVGEKLFF.

The sample holds many counts of this clonotype. This rearrangement joins TRBV27 to TRBJ2-7, with D possibly called TRBD1 or TRBD2 (6 bases each). CDR1 and CDR2 (germline): MNHEY, SMNVEV (reference sequence). This CDR3 contains 14 residues. V lost 3 bases and J lost 3, with 12 bases in between. DNA of the CDR3: TGTGCCAGCAGTTTCGGGGGCAATAGCTACGAGCAGTACTTC. Its translation: CASSFGGNSYEQYF.

The chain has TRBV10-3 and TRBJ2-1; D is tentatively TRBD1 or TRBD2 (5 bases each). The CDR3 sequence is 13 residues long. Trimming stripped 8 bases from V and 0 bases from J, with 8 bases between. Germline-derived CDR1 and CDR2 are ENHRY and SYGVKD. The CDR3 nucleotides are TGTGCCATCGGGGGTGTCTCCTACAATGAGCAGTTCTTC. Protein: CAIGGVSYNEQFF.

This sequence joins TRBV24-1 and TRBJ2-2; tentative D call: TRBD1 (6 bases). The V and J ends lost 4 bases and 0 bases respectively, with 11 bases between them. Germline CDR1 is KGHDR and CDR2 is SFDVKD. The CDR3 is made up of 16 amino acids. CDR3 amino acids: CATSDLGTPNTGELFF. Here the CDR3 DNA reads TGTGCCACCAGTGACCTTGGGACACCGAACACCGGGGAGCTGTTTTTT.

This chain uses TRBV4-2 with TRBJ1-5; D not certain. The germline CDR1 and CDR2 sequences are LGHNA and YNFKEQ. Trimming left V 4 bases short and J 4 bases short, with 11 bases between. There are 14 residues in the CDR3. The CDR3 region is CASSPREVNQPQHF. DNA of the CDR3: TGTGCCAGCAGCCCCCGGGAAGTGAATCAGCCCCAGCATTTT.

The chain employs TRBV4-1 and TRBJ2-5, with unresolved D. Between the trimmed V and J ends, which lost 1 base and 2 bases, there was a span of 14 bases. This CDR3 is built from 16 residues. CDR1 and CDR2 (germline): MGHRA, YSYEKL. The CDR3 loop is CASSQGERVRQETQYF. The CDR3 nucleotides are TGCGCCAGCAGCCAAGGAGAGCGAGTACGGCAAGAGACCCAGTACTTC.

The chain employs TRBV7-6 and TRBJ1-6, with a tentative D call TRBD1 (6 bases). This CDR3 comprises 15 residues. Germline CDR1 is SGHVS and CDR2 is FNYEAQ. With 6 bases removed from V and 7 bases from J, the gap between germline ends came to 16 bases. Here the CDR3 DNA reads TGTGCCAGCAGTCCGCAACAGGGTCAGAATTCACCCCTCCACTTT. Its translation: CASSPQQGQNSPLHF.